Below are 19 T cell receptor beta chains sequenced from a single sample in a study of neurological immune-mediated disorders (dated by TCRdb to 2018 to 2020). The library was generated by 5' RACE. The instrument given in TCRdb is Illumina HiSeq 2500. TCRdb reanalyzed the raw reads on its own, using fastp at Q25 for trimming and MiXCR for clone calling, and kept in-frame beta chains. Every entry covers one CDR3 protein and lists the most common genes and DNA from its rows. This sample gives under 60,000 distinct CDR3 sequences in total; about 3.7% of them show up just once. The biggest ten clones account for 5.5% to 6% of the sample. What was sequenced was PBMCs. Receptor source: a man aged 40-50 years with multiple sclerosis.

This clonotype was seen repeatedly, ten times or more. The chain links TRBV29-1 to TRBJ2-7; TRBD1 matches 8 bases. The CDR3 has 15 residues. Germline loops: CDR1 SQVTM, CDR2 ANQGSEA. V trimming: 2 bases; J trimming: 3 bases; junction bases outside the gene matches: 9. CDR3: CSVELQGGGLYEQYF. The DNA for the CDR3 is TGCAGCGTTGAACTACAGGGGGGCGGCCTCTACGAGCAGTACTTC.

This clonotype was counted between two and nine times. The J gene is TRBJ1-2, the V gene TRBV21-1; the table names TRBD1, a call not compared with the DNA. TRBV21-1 represents a pseudogene. The length of the CDR3 is 14 residues. The CDR3 bases are TGTGCCAGCAGCAAAGCGGAGGGGAACTATGGCTACACCTTC. As protein: CASSKAEGNYGYTF.

This clonotype was seen repeatedly, ten times or more. The CDR3 spells CSARAGGRVGQETQYF. The CDR3 nucleotides read TGCAGTGCTAGAGCTGGTGGCAGGGTGGGGCAAGAGACCCAGTACTTC. This chain joins TRBV20-1 and TRBJ2-5; the D gene is possibly TRBD1 (5 bases). V lost 1 base and J lost 2, with 17 bases in between. In germline, CDR1 is DFQATT, CDR2 SNEGSKA (reference sequence). This CDR3 contains 16 residues.

This clonotype was counted ten times or more. The chain combines TRBV12-3 or TRBV12-4 with TRBJ2-3; TRBD2 agrees at 8 bases. The CDR3 spans 14 residues. With V trimmed by 6 bases and J by 6 bases, 8 bases remained unmatched. The CDR3 sequence: CASSPPTSADTQYF. The CDR3, as DNA: TGTGCCAGCAGCCCTCCGACTAGCGCGGATACGCAGTATTTT.

In this sample, this clonotype turned up many times. The chain combines TRBV11-2 with TRBJ2-7; 9 bases align to TRBD1. The CDR3 length is 14 residues. J lost 3 bases, V lost 5 bases, and 5 bases had no gene match. Germline CDR1 reads SGHAT; CDR2 reads FQNNGV. CDR3 loop: CASSPQGAVYEQYF. CDR3 nucleotide sequence: TGTGCCAGCAGCCCACAGGGGGCGGTCTACGAGCAGTACTTC.

Of note for this clonotype: A much larger clone lies a single base off, so this may be a read error. The chain is built from TRBV11-3 and TRBJ2-1; D uncertain. The germline V gene has CDR1 SGHNT and CDR2 YENEEA. This CDR3 region has 14 residues. CDR3 DNA: TGTGCCACCAAAGAAAACCTCTCGGGCAATGAGCAGATCTTC. Amino acid sequence: CATKENLSGNEQIF.

This clonotype occurred many times. This chain links TRBV6-6 with TRBJ1-2, with D possibly matching TRBD1 (5 bases). This CDR3 has 14 residues. Trimming took off 7 bases at V and 3 bases at J, with 15 bases between the two ends. The V gene's germline CDR1 is MNHNY and CDR2 SVGAGI (reference sequence). The CDR3 bases are TGTGCCAGCACCTCACGGGGGGAGGACTATGGCTACACCTTC. Protein product: CASTSRGEDYGYTF.

This clonotype came up many times. This sequence joins TRBV28 and TRBJ1-2; TRBD1 matches at 8 bases. Trimming at V came to 6 bases and at J to 0 bases, leaving 9 bases not matched to a gene. The CDR3 contains 16 residues. Germline loops: CDR1 MDHEN, CDR2 SYDVKM. CDR3 amino acids: CASSWSQGGTNYGYTF. The CDR3 nucleotides are TGTGCCAGCAGCTGGTCACAGGGGGGTACTAACTATGGCTACACCTTC.

This clonotype showed up many times. V usage is TRBV6-5 and J usage is TRBJ2-5; 8 positions agree with TRBD2. The CDR3 extends over 15 amino acids. V lost 6 bases and J lost 2; bases outside the gene matches: 8. CDR1 is MNHEY, CDR2 SVGAGI, per germline. CDR3 amino acids: CASSVAGPTQETQYF. The CDR3 nucleotides read TGTGCCAGCAGCGTAGCGGGGCCGACACAAGAGACCCAGTACTTC.

The chain uses TRBV20-1 and TRBJ2-1, with D possibly TRBD2 on 6 matching bases. CDR3 length equals 15 residues. From germline, CDR1 is DFQATT and CDR2 SNEGSKA (reference sequence). V lost 7 bases, J lost 2 bases, and 18 bases lay in between. CDR3 in amino acids: CSVRKVRGPYNEQFF. CDR3 nucleotides: TGCAGTGTTCGGAAGGTGCGGGGCCCCTACAATGAGCAGTTCTTC.

The table lists this clonotype with many counts. The genes are TRBV7-2 and TRBJ2-1; 12 bases fit TRBD2. This CDR3 is 21 amino acids long. With V trimmed by 3 bases and J by 0 bases, 15 bases remained unmatched. Germline assignment: CDR1 SGHTA and CDR2 FQGNSA. CDR3 amino acids: CASSFDRLAGGPLSSYNEQFF. CDR3 nucleotide sequence: TGTGCCAGCAGCTTTGACCGCCTAGCGGGGGGGCCCCTAAGCTCCTACAATGAGCAGTTCTTC.

Points on this clonotype: One end of the junction is discordant with germline, which a read error may explain. The genes are TRBV28 and TRBJ2-3; D is possibly TRBD1 (5 bases). The CDR3 has 15 amino acids. CDR1 is MDHEN, CDR2 SYDVKM, per germline. The CDR3, as DNA: TGTGCCAGCAGTTTACCGCAGGGCAGCACAGATACGAAGTATTTT. Translating it yields CASSLPQGSTDTKYF.

This clonotype has at least ten counts. The chain links TRBV9 to TRBJ2-1, with 7 nucleotides matching TRBD2. The ends lost 0 bases at V and 9 bases at J; junction bases unmatched: 6. This CDR3 has 14 amino acids. Germline CDR1 is SGDLS and CDR2 is YYNGEE. For the CDR3, the DNA is TGTGCCAGCAGCGTAGCTACGGGAGGCGGTGAGCAGTTCTTC. Encoded protein: CASSVATGGGEQFF.

At least ten counts were recorded for this clonotype. The V call is TRBV5-1, the J call TRBJ1-2; D unclear. Germline V gives CDR1 SGHRS, CDR2 YFSETQ. This CDR3 spans 14 amino acids. Deletions cut 2 bases from V and 1 base from J, with 9 bases between. CDR3 nucleotides: TGCGCCAGCAGCTTAACAGCACTTAACTATGGCTACACCTTC. This encodes CASSLTALNYGYTF.

In this sample, this clonotype turned up a few times. The CDR3 does not end in the conserved phenylalanine or tryptophan, so this is likely a read error. The chain recombines TRBV24-1 with TRBJ2-1; D remains unclear. The germline V gene has CDR1 KGHDR and CDR2 SFDVKD. The V end was cut by 4 bases, the J end by 5 bases, with 17 bases between. The CDR3 has 16 residues. CDR3: CATSDAQSSHNNEQFN. DNA of the CDR3: TGTGCCACCAGTGACGCCCAGTCGTCTCACAACAATGAGCAGTTCAAC.

Regarding this clonotype: A junction end diverges from the germline sequence, so it may reflect a read error. This chain uses TRBV5-1 with TRBJ2-2; D perhaps matches TRBD1 (6 bases). Germline V gene lookup returns CDR1 SGHRS and CDR2 YFSETQ. This CDR3 is 16 amino acids long. The CDR3 sequence is CASSTYDRSNTGEMFF. CDR3 DNA: TGCGCCAGCAGCACTTACGACAGGAGCAACACCGGGGAGATGTTTTTT.

Ten or more counts support this clonotype. The chain combines TRBV20-1 with TRBJ1-1; TRBD1 matches 8 bases. CDR3 length: 14 residues. Germline CDR1 DFQATT, CDR2 SNEGSKA (reference sequence). V gave up 5 bases and J gave up 3 bases; unmatched junction bases: 8. The CDR3 DNA reads TGCAGTGCTGGGCAGGGGGCGCGGGACACTGAAGCTTTCTTT. It translates to CSAGQGARDTEAFF.

Ten or more counts support this clonotype. The rearrangement links TRBV5-8 to TRBJ1-2; weak D call: TRBD1 (5 bases). The CDR3 loop spans 13 amino acids. V gave up 7 bases and J gave up 2 bases, with 12 bases separating them. The germline CDR1 and CDR2 sequences are SGHTS and YDEGEE. CDR3 sequence (DNA): TGTGCCAGCGAACCCCGGGGCAACTATGGCTACACCTTC. It specifies CASEPRGNYGYTF.

This clonotype was detected ten times or more. The chain combines TRBV20-1 with TRBJ1-1; D unclear. Germline V CDR1 and CDR2: DFQATT, SNEGSKA (reference sequence). V was trimmed by 3 bases and J by 1 base, leaving 3 bases between them. This CDR3 is 11 amino acids long. CDR3 nucleotides: TGCAGTGCTAGGGGGAACACTGAAGCTTTCTTT. Translated: CSARGNTEAFF.